Listed below are T cell receptor beta chains from one sample, sequenced in a study of blood T cell repertoires in COVID-19. Clones were read by immunoSEQ multiplex PCR, and TCRdb kept only the in-frame ones, dropping some. The table records some 180,000 clones, over 80% of them present only once. The sequenced material came from peripheral blood. These receptors were obtained from a middle-aged woman with COVID-19, enrolled during active disease. CDR3s include the opening cysteine and the closing phenylalanine or tryptophan. The D gene is left open where the match is weak. Part of the rows lack a size; the others show once, few, many or a class for expanded clones.

d_call j_call v_call clone_size cdr3_aa cdr3_nt
TRBD1 TRBJ1-2 TRBV5-1 few CASSSPGQGYYGYTF TGCGCCAGCAGCAGCCCGGGACAGGGGTACTATGGCTACACCTTC
TRBD1 TRBJ1-1 TRBV9 . CASSGRGRSEAFF TGTGCCAGCAGCGGCAGGGGGCGTTCTGAAGCTTTCTTT
TRBD2 TRBJ2-3 TRBV6-5 . CASKFPGGSDTQYF TGTGCCAGCAAATTTCCGGGGGGATCCGATACGCAGTATTTT
. TRBJ1-3 TRBV6-6 few CASSRPTAGNTIYF TGTGCCAGCAGTCGACCCACAGCTGGAAACACCATATATTTT
TRBD1 TRBJ1-6 TRBV15 once CATSSLRDRVSPLHF TGTGCCACCAGCAGTCTCCGGGACAGGGTTTCACCCCTCCACTTT
TRBD1 TRBJ1-3 TRBV27 once CASRDREEPNTIYF TGTGCCAGTAGGGACAGGGAGGAGCCAAACACCATATATTTT
. TRBJ1-2 TRBV4-2 . CASSQDPSYGYTF TGTGCCAGCAGCCAAGATCCCAGCTATGGCTACACCTTC
. TRBJ1-1 TRBV20-1 . CRATETEAFF TGCAGGGCCACGGAAACTGAAGCTTTCTTT
. TRBJ2-7 TRBV6-2/TRBV6-3 . CASSYSRGLNYEQYF TGTGCCAGCAGTTACTCGAGGGGACTCAACTACGAGCAGTACTTC
TRBD2 TRBJ2-1 TRBV7-9 . CASSLLSGGADEQFF TGTGCCAGCAGCTTACTAAGCGGGGGGGCAGATGAGCAGTTCTTC
TRBD1 TRBJ1-2 TRBV28 . CATPDREVIGYTF TGTGCCACTCCGGACAGGGAGGTGATTGGCTACACCTTC
TRBD1 TRBJ2-5 TRBV15 . CATSRGGLTGEETQYF TGTGCCACCAGCAGAGGCGGATTGACAGGGGAGGAGACCCAGTACTTC
. TRBJ2-7 TRBV6-5 . CASSYSTAEEQYF TGTGCCAGCAGTTACTCGACCGCGGAGGAGCAGTACTTC
TRBD1 TRBJ1-3 TRBV23-1 . CASSLPQGGNTIYF TGCGCCAGCAGTCTCCCACAGGGGGGAAACACCATATATTTT
TRBD1 TRBJ1-3 TRBV12-5 once CASGLQGAGNTIYF TGTGCTAGTGGTCTTCAGGGGGCCGGAAACACCATATATTTT
TRBD1 TRBJ2-1 TRBV18 . CASSPPGQGALNEQFF TGTGCCAGCTCACCACCGGGACAGGGGGCCCTCAATGAGCAGTTCTTC
TRBD1 TRBJ2-1 TRBV5-1 . CASSLSGTGHNEQFF TGCGCCAGCAGCTTGAGTGGGACAGGTCACAATGAGCAGTTCTTC
TRBD2 TRBJ2-3 TRBV20-1 . CSASAYAGVSDTQYF TGCAGTGCTAGTGCCTACGCGGGAGTTTCAGATACGCAGTATTTT
. TRBJ1-1 TRBV7-2 once CASSLQPGASRAEAFF TGTGCCAGCAGCTTACAACCAGGGGCTTCTAGAGCTGAAGCTTTCTTT
TRBD1 TRBJ1-5 TRBV20-1 . CSASLTGGNQPQHF TGCAGTGCTAGTCTGACAGGGGGCAATCAGCCCCAGCATTTT
TRBD1 TRBJ1-2 TRBV25-1 . CATRQGRNGYTF TGTGCCACCCGACAGGGGAGGAACGGCTACACCTTC
. TRBJ1-1 TRBV13 . CASSLGSGAEAFF TGTGCCAGCAGCTTAGGGTCCGGGGCTGAAGCTTTCTTT
. TRBJ2-7 TRBV5-4 few CASSLVGGQYSYEQYF TGTGCCAGCAGCTTGGTCGGGGGACAGTACTCCTACGAGCAGTACTTC
TRBD2 TRBJ2-7 TRBV3-1/TRBV3-2 . CASSPAGDLNEQYF TGTGCCAGCAGCCCAGCGGGAGACCTGAACGAGCAGTACTTC
. TRBJ2-5 TRBV7-9 . CASARETQYF TGTGCCAGCGCACGGGAGACCCAGTACTTC
. TRBJ1-1 TRBV11-2 . CASSLEPGRVAFF TGTGCCAGCAGCTTAGAACCTGGCAGGGTGGCTTTCTTT
TRBD2 TRBJ2-5 TRBV5-8 . CASSRGSGGAQETQYF TGTGCCAGCAGCCGGGGTAGCGGGGGTGCCCAAGAGACCCAGTACTTC
TRBD1 TRBJ2-5 TRBV9 . CASSGKTNRGETQYF TGTGCCAGCAGCGGGAAGACGAACAGGGGGGAGACCCAGTACTTC
TRBD1 TRBJ1-2 TRBV3-1/TRBV3-2 . CASSLNRGGYTF TGTGCCAGCAGCCTAAACAGGGGGGGCTACACCTTC
. TRBJ1-1 TRBV21-1 . CARPGQGLPEAFF TGTGCCAGACCGGGACAGGGGTTACCTGAAGCTTTCTTT
. TRBJ1-1 TRBV11-2 . CASSPWRGGMNTEAFF TGTGCCAGCAGCCCATGGAGGGGGGGCATGAACACTGAAGCTTTCTTT
TRBD2 TRBJ2-1 TRBV7-9 once CASSIRVAAGGHQFF TGTGCCAGCAGCATCAGAGTGGCGGCGGGAGGTCACCAGTTCTTC
. TRBJ1-5 TRBV7-9 once CASSSTTVSNQPQHF TGTGCCAGCAGCTCAACGACTGTCAGCAATCAGCCCCAGCATTTT
TRBD1 TRBJ2-1 TRBV6-5 . CASLNRGTVNEQFF TGTGCCAGTTTAAACAGGGGAACGGTAAATGAGCAGTTCTTC
TRBD1 TRBJ1-6 TRBV2 . CASRSGRGPRDSPLHF TGTGCCAGCAGGTCGGGAAGGGGGCCCCGGGATTCACCCCTCCACTTT
TRBD1 TRBJ2-7 TRBV11-2 . CASSPMGQGYEQYF TGTGCCAGCAGCCCTATGGGACAGGGCTACGAGCAGTACTTC
TRBD2 TRBJ2-3 TRBV27 . CASSAIAGGTDTQYF TGTGCCAGCAGTGCAATAGCGGGAGGCACAGATACGCAGTATTTT
TRBD1 TRBJ2-1 TRBV28 . CASSWGTGGEFF TGTGCCAGCAGTTGGGGGACAGGGGGGGAGTTCTTC
. TRBJ2-5 TRBV5-1 . CASSSGPGVEAQYF TGCGCCAGCAGCTCCGGGCCCGGGGTGGAGGCCCAGTACTTC
TRBD1 TRBJ1-2 TRBV6-2/TRBV6-3 . CASSLGQGSSGYTF TGTGCCAGCAGCCTAGGACAGGGCAGTAGTGGCTACACCTTC